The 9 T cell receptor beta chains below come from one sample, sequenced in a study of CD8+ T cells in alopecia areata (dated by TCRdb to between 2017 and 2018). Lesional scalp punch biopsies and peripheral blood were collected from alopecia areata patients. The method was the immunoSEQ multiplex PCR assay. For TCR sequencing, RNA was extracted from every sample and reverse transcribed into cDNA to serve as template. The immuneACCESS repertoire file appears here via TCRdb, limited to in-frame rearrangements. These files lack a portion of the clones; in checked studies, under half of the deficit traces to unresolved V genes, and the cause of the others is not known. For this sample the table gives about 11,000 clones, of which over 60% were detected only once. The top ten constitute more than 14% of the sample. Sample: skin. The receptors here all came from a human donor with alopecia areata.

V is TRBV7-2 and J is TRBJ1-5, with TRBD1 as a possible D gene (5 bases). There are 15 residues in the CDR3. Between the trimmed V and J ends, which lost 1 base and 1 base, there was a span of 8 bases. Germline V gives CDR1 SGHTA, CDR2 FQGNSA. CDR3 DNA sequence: TGTGCCAGCAGCTTAGTAGGGGAAAGCAATCAGCCCCAGCATTTT. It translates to CASSLVGESNQPQHF.

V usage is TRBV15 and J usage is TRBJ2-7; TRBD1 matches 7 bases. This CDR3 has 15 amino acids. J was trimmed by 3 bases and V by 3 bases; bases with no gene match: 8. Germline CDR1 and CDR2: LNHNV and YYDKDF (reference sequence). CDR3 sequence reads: CATSSFPGTVYEQYF. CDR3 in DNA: TGTGCCACCAGCAGTTTTCCCGGGACAGTCTACGAGCAGTACTTC.

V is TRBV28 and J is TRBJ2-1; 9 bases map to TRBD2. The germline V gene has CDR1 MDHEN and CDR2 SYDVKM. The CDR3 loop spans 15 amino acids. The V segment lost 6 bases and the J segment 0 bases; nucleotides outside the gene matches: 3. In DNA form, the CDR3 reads TGTGCCAGCAGCACTAGCGGGCCCTCCTACAATGAGCAGTTCTTC. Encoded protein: CASSTSGPSYNEQFF.

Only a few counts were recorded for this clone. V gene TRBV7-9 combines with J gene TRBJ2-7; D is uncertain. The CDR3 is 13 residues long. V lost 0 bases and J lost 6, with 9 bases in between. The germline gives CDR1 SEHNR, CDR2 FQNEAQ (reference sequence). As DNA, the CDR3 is TGTGCCAGCAGCTTAGCGGGAAGGGTCGAGCAGTACTTC. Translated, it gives CASSLAGRVEQYF.

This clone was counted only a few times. The CDR3 spells CASSLHSLGGQNIQYF. In DNA, the CDR3 is TGTGCCAGCAGCTTGCACTCTTTAGGGGGGCAGAACATTCAGTACTTC. This sequence joins TRBV7-3 and TRBJ2-4; D could derive from TRBD1 or TRBD2 (6 bases each). Germline assignment: CDR1 SGHTA and CDR2 FQGTGA. The CDR3 runs to 16 residues. The V gene lost 3 bases and the J gene lost 7 bases, with 19 bases spanning the gap. Supplemented by reference TRBV7-3 and TRBJ2-4, the full variable domain reads GAGVSQTPSNKVTEKGKYVELRCDPISGHTALYWYRQSLGQGPEFLIYFQGTGAADDSGLPNDRFFAVRPEGSVSTLKIQRTERGDSAVYLCASSLHSLGGQNIQYFGAGTRLSVL.

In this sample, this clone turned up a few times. CDR3 coding DNA: TGTGCCAGCTCACCACCCAGCGGCCACGAGCAGTACTTC. This encodes CASSPPSGHEQYF. V usage is TRBV18 and J usage is TRBJ2-7; TRBD2 is a possible D gene (5 bases). This CDR3 spans 13 amino acids. From germline, CDR1 is KGHSH and CDR2 LQKENI. The V gene lost 0 bases and the J gene lost 5 bases, with 8 bases spanning the gap.

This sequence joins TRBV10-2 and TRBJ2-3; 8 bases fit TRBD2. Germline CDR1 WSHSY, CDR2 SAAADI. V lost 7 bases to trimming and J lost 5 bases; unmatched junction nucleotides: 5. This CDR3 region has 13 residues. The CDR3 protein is CASTGGGRDTQYF. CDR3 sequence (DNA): TGCGCCAGCACGGGCGGGGGGCGAGATACGCAGTATTTT.

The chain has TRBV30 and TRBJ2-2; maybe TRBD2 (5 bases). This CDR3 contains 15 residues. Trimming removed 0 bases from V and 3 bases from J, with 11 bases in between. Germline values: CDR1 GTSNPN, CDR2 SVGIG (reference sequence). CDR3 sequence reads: CAWSVLVRDTGELFF. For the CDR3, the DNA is TGTGCCTGGAGTGTACTAGTTAGGGACACCGGGGAGCTGTTTTTT.

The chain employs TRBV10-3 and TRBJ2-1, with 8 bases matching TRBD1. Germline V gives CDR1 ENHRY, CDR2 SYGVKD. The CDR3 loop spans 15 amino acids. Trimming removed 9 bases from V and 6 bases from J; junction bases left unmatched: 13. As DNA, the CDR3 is TGTGCCATATCAGAGGGGCAGGGGGCAATCAATGAGCAGTTCTTC. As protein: CAISEGQGAINEQFF.